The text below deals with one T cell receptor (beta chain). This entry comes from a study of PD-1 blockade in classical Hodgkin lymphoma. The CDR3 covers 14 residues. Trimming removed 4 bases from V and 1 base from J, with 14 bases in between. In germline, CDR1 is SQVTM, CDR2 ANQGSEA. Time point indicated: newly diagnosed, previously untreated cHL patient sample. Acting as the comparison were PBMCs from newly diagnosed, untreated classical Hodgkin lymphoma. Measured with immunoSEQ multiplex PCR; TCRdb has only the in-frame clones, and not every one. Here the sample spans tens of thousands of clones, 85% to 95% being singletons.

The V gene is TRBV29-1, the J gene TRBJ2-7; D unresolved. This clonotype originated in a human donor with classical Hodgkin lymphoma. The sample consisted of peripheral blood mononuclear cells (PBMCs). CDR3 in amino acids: CSVARAPGSYEQYF. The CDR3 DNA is TGCAGCGTTGCACGGGCGCCCGGGTCCTACGAGCAGTACTTC.